The clone carrying this T cell receptor beta chain was seen more than once but under ten times. What it recognizes is unknown. The data are from a study of T cell repertoires in cytomegalovirus infection. Study-wide context: Alongside well-studied HLA-B-restricted CMV epitopes, recently identified HLA-C-restricted CMV epitopes were also used. Evidence of both CMV infection and a matching HLA type came from public TCR beta signatures.

Study results and limitations: Carriage of CMV together with the relevant HLA was identifiable through cumulative public TCR beta family frequency. Ex vivo, HLA-C-restricted CMV-specific TCR beta clonotypes prevailed over the rest of the response.

TCRdb reprocessed the reads with MiXCR, giving one entry per CDR3 protein. The table includes nearly 700,000 distinct CDR3 sequences, roughly 33% detected once. Trimming stripped 5 bases from V and 4 bases from J, with 14 bases between. Looked up from germline, CDR1 is MDHEN and CDR2 is SYDVKM. CDR3 length: 14 residues. Specimen: cultured PBMCs, collected from culture after CMV antigen stimulation. This TCR came from a human donor in good health (CMV status not recorded). Some clones in this sample may be carry-over from other donors' samples. The chain couples TRBV28 to TRBJ1-2; no clear D. CDR3 protein: CASSLAPGGYGYTF. In DNA, the CDR3 is TGTGCCAGCAGTCTCGCCCCAGGAGGCTATGGCTACACCTTC.